The 26 T cell receptor beta chains below come from one sample, sequenced in a study of T cell changes during pregnancy in multiple sclerosis. The method was immunoSEQ multiplex PCR; TCRdb's version includes in-frame clones alone and lacks a portion of them. The sample carries 15,000 or so clones, approximately 88% recorded once. Source: CD8+ T cells from peripheral blood mononuclear cells, taken in the second trimester of pregnancy. The origin of the receptors is a female donor in good health, enrolled as a control in a pregnancy study.

The chain has TRBV9 and TRBJ2-3; 7 bases map to TRBD2. Trimming at V came to 0 bases and at J to 8 bases, leaving 3 bases not matched to a gene. From germline, CDR1 is SGDLS and CDR2 YYNGEE. This CDR3 has 13 amino acids. Written as DNA, the CDR3 is TGTGCCAGCAGCGTAGACGGCGGGGGTACGCAGTATTTT. Translated: CASSVDGGGTQYF. Based on the CDR3 plus reference TRBV9 and TRBJ2-3, the full variable domain is DSGVTQTPKHLITATGQRVTLRCSPRSGDLSVYWYQQSLDQGLQFLIQYYNGEERAKGNILERFSAQQFPDLHSELNLSSLELGDSALYFCASSVDGGGTQYFGPGTRLTVL.

The V call is TRBV7-9, the J call TRBJ2-7, with TRBD1 matching over 7 bases. V dropped 5 bases and J dropped 3; count of bases not matched to a gene: 7. The CDR3 has 14 amino acids. CDR1 and CDR2 (germline): SEHNR, FQNEAQ (reference sequence). This chain's CDR3 is CASSTRQGNYEQYF. In DNA form, the CDR3 reads TGTGCCAGCAGCACGAGACAGGGCAACTACGAGCAGTACTTC. Combining the CDR3 with reference TRBV7-9 and TRBJ2-7 gives the whole variable domain DTGVSQNPRHKITKRGQNVTFRCDPISEHNRLYWYRQTLGQGPEFLTYFQNEAQLEKSRLLSDRFSAERPKGSFSTLEIQRTEQGDSAMYLCASSTRQGNYEQYFGPGTRLTVT.

J is TRBJ1-1 and V is TRBV27, with 10 bases fitting TRBD1. Trimming took 8 bases from V and 5 from J; bases not matched to a gene: 17. The CDR3 has 17 residues. Germline V gene lookup returns CDR1 MNHEY and CDR2 SMNVEV (reference sequence). CDR3 nucleotides: TGTGCCAGCCGACCACTTGTGGGGACAGGGGATGCGACTGAAGCTTTCTTT. Translated, it gives CASRPLVGTGDATEAFF.

The V and J genes are TRBV11-2 and TRBJ2-7; D is possibly TRBD1 (6 bases). The CDR3 has 15 residues. Germline V gives CDR1 SGHAT, CDR2 FQNNGV. V lost 3 bases, J lost 0 bases, and 12 bases lay in between. CDR3 DNA: TGTGCCAGCAGCTTTACGTCGGGACACTCCTACGAGCAGTACTTC. Its protein is CASSFTSGHSYEQYF.

The chain is built from TRBV5-1 and TRBJ2-7; D remains unclear. CDR3 length equals 12 residues. Germline V CDR1 and CDR2: SGHRS, YFSETQ. Trimming removed 2 bases at V and 5 bases at J, with 8 bases between. The CDR3 sequence is CASSFRGDEQYF. CDR3 sequence (DNA): TGCGCCAGCAGCTTTAGAGGAGACGAGCAGTACTTC.

The chain recombines TRBV10-3 with TRBJ2-7, with 9 bases fitting TRBD2. The CDR3 contains 15 residues. The J segment lost 3 bases and the V segment lost 4 bases, leaving 7 bases of the junction unmatched. Per the germline V gene, CDR1 is ENHRY and CDR2 is SYGVKD. The CDR3 loop is CAISVPSGIGYEQYF. The DNA for the CDR3 is TGTGCCATCAGTGTGCCTAGCGGGATAGGCTACGAGCAGTACTTC.

This sequence joins TRBV9 and TRBJ2-1; TRBD2 agrees at 9 bases. The trim removed 1 base at V and 9 bases at J, leaving 11 bases unmatched. CDR1 and CDR2 from the germline V gene are SGDLS and YYNGEE. The CDR3 runs to 16 residues. The CDR3 DNA is TGTGCCAGCAGCGTAAGACGCGGGGGGGCCCGGGGTGAGCAGTTCTTC. Amino acid sequence: CASSVRRGGARGEQFF.

The chain has TRBV28 and TRBJ1-4; TRBD1 matches at 10 bases. Germline CDR1 reads MDHEN; CDR2 reads SYDVKM. The CDR3 runs 14 residues. The V gene end was trimmed by 6 bases and the J gene end by 6 bases; junction bases not matched to a gene: 4. The CDR3 loop is CASRHGTGDEKLFF. CDR3 nucleotide sequence: TGTGCCAGCAGACACGGGACAGGGGATGAAAAACTGTTTTTT.

A few counts support this clone. The chain joins TRBV6-4 to TRBJ2-7; TRBD2 is a possible D gene (6 bases). CDR1 is MRHNA and CDR2 is SNTAGT in the germline V gene. Trimming stripped 5 bases from V and 6 bases from J, with 14 bases between. This CDR3 region has 13 residues. CDR3: CASSWDSTSEQYF. The DNA for the CDR3 is TGTGCCAGCAGTTGGGACTCAACATCCGAGCAGTACTTC.

This chain joins TRBV10-3 and TRBJ1-4; D not resolved. The V gene's germline CDR1 is ENHRY and CDR2 SYGVKD. V was cut by 4 bases and J by 8 bases, with 5 bases left in between. CDR3 length: 11 residues. The chain's CDR3 is CAISAGEKLFF. CDR3 nucleotide sequence: TGTGCCATCAGTGCCGGGGAAAAACTGTTTTTT.

The chain couples TRBV19 to TRBJ1-4; 9 nucleotides match TRBD1. The V gene's germline CDR1 is LNHDA and CDR2 SQIVND (reference sequence). Unmatched junction bases numbered 3, after V lost 3 bases and J lost 1 base. The CDR3 consists of 16 residues. CDR3 loop: CASSINRGRTNEKLFF. The DNA for the CDR3 is TGTGCCAGTAGTATCAACAGGGGGCGAACTAATGAAAAACTGTTTTTT.

The chain uses TRBV19 and TRBJ2-7, with 8 bases lining up with TRBD1. The CDR3 sequence is 14 residues long. Trimming took 2 bases from V and 7 from J; bases not matched to a gene: 7. Germline V gives CDR1 LNHDA, CDR2 SQIVND (reference sequence). The CDR3 region has the DNA TGTGCCAGTAGTATACGGACAGGGATGACGGAGCAGTACTTC. Residues: CASSIRTGMTEQYF.

The chain has TRBV25-1 and TRBJ2-5; 10 bases align to TRBD2. Germline-derived CDR1 and CDR2 are MGHDK and SYGVNS. V trimming: 3 bases; J trimming: 1 base; junction bases outside the gene matches: 2. This CDR3 region has 15 residues. The CDR3 region is CASSERTSGQETQYF. In DNA, the CDR3 is TGTGCCAGCAGTGAGCGGACTAGCGGCCAAGAGACCCAGTACTTC.

The J gene is TRBJ2-1, the V gene TRBV5-4, with D unresolved. CDR3 length: 12 amino acids. Trimming took off 1 base at V and 5 bases at J, with 4 bases between the two ends. Germline loops: CDR1 SGHNT, CDR2 YYREEE (reference sequence). The CDR3 is CASSLINNEQFF. The CDR3 DNA follows: TGTGCCAGCAGCTTGATAAACAATGAGCAGTTCTTC.

The rearrangement joins TRBV19 to TRBJ1-6; D not certain. V dropped 6 bases and J dropped 5 bases, with 8 bases sitting between them. The CDR3 runs to 13 residues. Germline V gives CDR1 LNHDA, CDR2 SQIVND (reference sequence). In nucleotides, the CDR3 is TGTGCCAGTAGCTACCTTGATAATTCACCCCTCCACTTT. Protein: CASSYLDNSPLHF.

The CDR3, as DNA: TGTGCCACCAGCGCTCAGCGGGGATTACAAGAGACCCAGTACTTC. This codes for CATSAQRGLQETQYF. The chain uses TRBV15 and TRBJ2-5; 7 bases map to TRBD2. In germline, CDR1 is LNHNV, CDR2 YYDKDF (reference sequence). V was clipped by 5 bases and J by 2 bases; unmatched bases: 8. The CDR3 has 15 amino acids.

V gene TRBV9 combines with J gene TRBJ2-3, with a weak D call TRBD2 (7 bases). This CDR3 contains 17 residues. In germline, CDR1 is SGDLS, CDR2 YYNGEE. V lost 3 bases to trimming and J lost 3 bases, with 20 bases between them. Here the CDR3 reads CASSGSTGGRWTDTQYF. The DNA of the CDR3 is TGTGCCAGCAGCGGTAGTACGGGGGGCCGGTGGACAGATACGCAGTATTTT.

This chain connects TRBV6-5 to TRBJ1-2, with D tentatively TRBD1 (5 bases). V lost 4 bases, J lost 5 bases, and 14 bases lay in between. The germline gives CDR1 MNHEY, CDR2 SVGAGI. The CDR3 contains 14 residues. Written as DNA, the CDR3 is TGTGCCAGCAGTTCGACAGACACCTATTATGGCTACACCTTC. It translates to CASSSTDTYYGYTF.

The rearrangement joins TRBV4-3 to TRBJ2-1, with 9 bases fitting TRBD2. The V and J ends lost 4 bases and 6 bases, in that order; junction bases with no gene match: 7. The germline CDR1 and CDR2 sequences are LGHNA and YSLEER. This CDR3 region has 15 residues. CDR3 sequence: CASSPTSGAFNEQFF. CDR3 DNA sequence: TGCGCCAGCAGCCCGACTAGCGGCGCTTTCAATGAGCAGTTCTTC.

The chain employs TRBV7-3 and TRBJ2-7, with 8 bases fitting TRBD2. The CDR3 runs 15 residues. Trimming at V came to 2 bases and at J to 2 bases, leaving 5 bases not matched to a gene. Per the germline V gene, CDR1 is SGHTA and CDR2 is FQGTGA. CDR3 sequence: CASSLGAGGPYEQYF. CDR3 sequence (DNA): TGTGCCAGCAGCTTAGGGGCGGGAGGCCCCTACGAGCAGTACTTC.

This chain joins TRBV5-1 and TRBJ2-5; TRBD1 matches 8 bases. CDR1 and CDR2 (germline): SGHRS, YFSETQ. The CDR3 is made up of 14 amino acids. V lost 3 bases to trimming and J lost 5 bases; unmatched junction nucleotides: 6. The CDR3 nucleotides are TGCGCCAGCAGCTCCACCGGGGACAGGGAGACCCAGTACTTC. Encoded protein: CASSSTGDRETQYF.

The chain has TRBV30 and TRBJ2-6, with a tentative D call TRBD1 (6 bases). The CDR3 contains 16 residues. Germline loops: CDR1 GTSNPN, CDR2 SVGIG (reference sequence). V was cut by 1 base and J by 2 bases, with 12 bases left in between. In DNA form, the CDR3 reads TGTGCCTGGAGTGACACAGGGCTCCCTGGGGCCAACGTCCTGACTTTC. Its translation is CAWSDTGLPGANVLTF.

The chain employs TRBV5-8 and TRBJ2-7; D perhaps matches TRBD1 (5 bases). The CDR3 is 15 amino acids. Germline lookup yields CDR1 SGHTS and CDR2 YDEGEE. Trimming stripped 1 base from V and 3 bases from J, with 14 bases between. CDR3 sequence reads: CASSLIQGIFYEQYF. For the CDR3, the DNA is TGTGCCAGCAGCTTGATTCAGGGAATCTTCTACGAGCAGTACTTC.

The chain employs TRBV28 and TRBJ2-5; 9 positions agree with TRBD2. J was trimmed by 2 bases and V by 7 bases; bases with no gene match: 5. CDR1 MDHEN and CDR2 SYDVKM come from the germline V gene. There are 14 residues in the CDR3. In DNA, the CDR3 is TGTGCCAGCAACCTTCTAGCGGGACAAGAGACCCAGTACTTC. Its translation: CASNLLAGQETQYF.

The chain links TRBV5-4 to TRBJ1-4; 7 bases are shared with TRBD1. Unmatched junction bases numbered 9, after V lost 6 bases and J lost 4 bases. CDR1 SGHNT and CDR2 YYREEE come from the germline V gene (reference sequence). The CDR3 runs 15 residues. Here the CDR3 DNA reads TGTGCCAGCAAGGCCTATGACAGGGTTAATGAAAAACTGTTTTTT. Translation: CASKAYDRVNEKLFF.

In this sample, this clone is medium-sized (0.01 to 0.1%). Other DNA sequences in the same sample also yield this CDR3. The genes are TRBV6-5 and TRBJ2-3, with D possibly matching TRBD1 (5 bases). The CDR3 runs to 13 residues. Germline V gene lookup returns CDR1 MNHEY and CDR2 SVGAGI. The V end was cut by 5 bases, the J end by 2 bases, with 8 bases between. Written as DNA, the CDR3 is TGTGCCAGCAGTAGGGGTTTCACAGATACGCAGTATTTT. Residues: CASSRGFTDTQYF.